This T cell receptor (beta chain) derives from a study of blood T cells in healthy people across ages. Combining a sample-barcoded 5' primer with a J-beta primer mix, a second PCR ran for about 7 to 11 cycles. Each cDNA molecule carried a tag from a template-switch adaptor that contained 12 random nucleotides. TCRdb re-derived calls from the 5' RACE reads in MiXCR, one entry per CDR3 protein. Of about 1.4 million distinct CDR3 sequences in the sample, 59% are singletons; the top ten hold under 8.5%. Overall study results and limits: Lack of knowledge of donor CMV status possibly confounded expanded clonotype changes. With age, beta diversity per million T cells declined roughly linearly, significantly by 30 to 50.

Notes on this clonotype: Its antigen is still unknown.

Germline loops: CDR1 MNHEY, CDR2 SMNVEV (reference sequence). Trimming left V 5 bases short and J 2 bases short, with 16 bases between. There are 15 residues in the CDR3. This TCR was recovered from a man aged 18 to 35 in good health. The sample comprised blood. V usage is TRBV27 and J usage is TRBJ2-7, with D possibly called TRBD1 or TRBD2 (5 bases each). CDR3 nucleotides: TGTGCCAGCAGTCCCTCCGGGACCTTGGCCTACGAGCAGTACTTC. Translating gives CASSPSGTLAYEQYF.